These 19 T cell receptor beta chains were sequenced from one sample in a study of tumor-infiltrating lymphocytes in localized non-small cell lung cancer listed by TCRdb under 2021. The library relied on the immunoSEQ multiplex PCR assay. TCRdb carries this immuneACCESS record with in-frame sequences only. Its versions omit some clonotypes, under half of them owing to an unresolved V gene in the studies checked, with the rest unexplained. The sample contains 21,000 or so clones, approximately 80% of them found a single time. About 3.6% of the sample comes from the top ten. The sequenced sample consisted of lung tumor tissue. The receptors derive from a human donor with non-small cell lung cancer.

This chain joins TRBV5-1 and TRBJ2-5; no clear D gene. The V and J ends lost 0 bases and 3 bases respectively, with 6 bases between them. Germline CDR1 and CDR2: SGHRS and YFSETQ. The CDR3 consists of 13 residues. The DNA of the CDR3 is TGCGCCAGCAGCTTGGCTCGGAAAGAGACCCAGTACTTC. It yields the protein CASSLARKETQYF.

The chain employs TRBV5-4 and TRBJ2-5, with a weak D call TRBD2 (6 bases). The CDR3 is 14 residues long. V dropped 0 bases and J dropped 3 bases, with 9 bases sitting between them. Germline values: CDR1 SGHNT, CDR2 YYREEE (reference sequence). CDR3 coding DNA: TGTGCCAGCAGCTTGGGGGGAGGCGAAGAGACCCAGTACTTC. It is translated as CASSLGGGEETQYF.

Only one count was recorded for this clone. The CDR3 DNA reads as TGTGCCAGCAGCCTCAGGGACTTGAACACCGGGGAGCTGTTTTTT. This codes for CASSLRDLNTGELFF. This chain joins TRBV7-8 and TRBJ2-2, with D tentatively TRBD2 (6 bases). The length of the CDR3 is 15 residues. Germline CDR1 and CDR2: SGHVS and FQNEAQ. Trimming took off 5 bases at V and 1 base at J, with 11 bases between the two ends.

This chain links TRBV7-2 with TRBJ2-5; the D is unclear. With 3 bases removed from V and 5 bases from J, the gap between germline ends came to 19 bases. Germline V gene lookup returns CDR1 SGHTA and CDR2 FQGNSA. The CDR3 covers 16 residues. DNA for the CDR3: TGTGCCAGCAGCTTGAATAGTCCTAGGCAATCGGAGACCCAGTACTTC. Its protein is CASSLNSPRQSETQYF.

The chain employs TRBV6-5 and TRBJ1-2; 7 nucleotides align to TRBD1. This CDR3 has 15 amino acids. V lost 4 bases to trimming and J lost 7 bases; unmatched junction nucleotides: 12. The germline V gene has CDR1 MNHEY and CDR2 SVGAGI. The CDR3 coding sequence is TGTGCCAGCAGTTCTCCGGGACGGGACAGTTTTGGCTACACCTTC. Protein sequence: CASSSPGRDSFGYTF.

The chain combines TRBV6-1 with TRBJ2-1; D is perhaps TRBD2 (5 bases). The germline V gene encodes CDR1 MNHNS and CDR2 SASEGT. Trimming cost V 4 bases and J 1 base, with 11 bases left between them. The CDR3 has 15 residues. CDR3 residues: CASSAASNSYNEQFF. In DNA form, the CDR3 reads TGTGCCAGCAGTGCAGCTAGCAATTCCTACAATGAGCAGTTCTTC.

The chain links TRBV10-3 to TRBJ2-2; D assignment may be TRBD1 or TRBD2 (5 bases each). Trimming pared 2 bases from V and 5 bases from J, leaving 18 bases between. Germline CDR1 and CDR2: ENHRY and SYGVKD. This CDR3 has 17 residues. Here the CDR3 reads CAISEKGTRGGTGELFF. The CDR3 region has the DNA TGTGCCATCAGTGAGAAAGGGACCCGCGGTGGGACCGGGGAGCTGTTTTTT.

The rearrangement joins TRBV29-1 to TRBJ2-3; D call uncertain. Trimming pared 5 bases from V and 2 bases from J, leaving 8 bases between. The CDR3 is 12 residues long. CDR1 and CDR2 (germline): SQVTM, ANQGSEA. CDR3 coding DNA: TGCAGCGTTCTGGGGTCCACAGATACGCAGTATTTT. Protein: CSVLGSTDTQYF.

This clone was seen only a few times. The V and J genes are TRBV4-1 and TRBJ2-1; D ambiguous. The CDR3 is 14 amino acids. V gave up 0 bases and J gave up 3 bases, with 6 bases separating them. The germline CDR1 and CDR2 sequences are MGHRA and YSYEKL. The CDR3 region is CASSQDLVYNEQFF. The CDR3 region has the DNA TGCGCCAGCAGCCAAGACCTTGTCTACAATGAGCAGTTCTTC.

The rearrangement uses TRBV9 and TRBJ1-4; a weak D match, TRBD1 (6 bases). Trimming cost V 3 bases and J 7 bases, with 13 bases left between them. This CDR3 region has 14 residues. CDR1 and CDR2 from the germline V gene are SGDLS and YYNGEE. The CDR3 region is CASSERGAAEKLFF. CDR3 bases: TGTGCCAGCAGCGAGCGGGGGGCTGCTGAAAAACTGTTTTTT.

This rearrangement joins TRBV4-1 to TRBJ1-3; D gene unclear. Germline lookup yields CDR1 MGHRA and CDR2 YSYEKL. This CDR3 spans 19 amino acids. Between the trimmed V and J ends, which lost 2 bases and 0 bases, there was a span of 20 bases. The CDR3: CASSQIQPVSLSSGNTIYF. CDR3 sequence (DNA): TGCGCCAGCAGCCAAATCCAACCGGTGAGCCTAAGCTCTGGAAACACCATATATTTT.

The CDR3 region is CASGPGFSKHYEQYF. The CDR3 nucleotides read TGTGCCAGCGGCCCCGGGTTCTCCAAACACTACGAGCAGTACTTC. The chain employs TRBV2 and TRBJ2-7; D not certain. Trimming pared 8 bases from V and 3 bases from J, leaving 20 bases between. Germline CDR1 and CDR2: SNHLY and FYNNEI. CDR3 length: 15 amino acids.

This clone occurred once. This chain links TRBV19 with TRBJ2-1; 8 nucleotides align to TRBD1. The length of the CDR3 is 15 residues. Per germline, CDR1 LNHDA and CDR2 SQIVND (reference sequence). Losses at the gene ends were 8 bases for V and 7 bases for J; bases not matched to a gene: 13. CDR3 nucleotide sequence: TGTGCCAGTTCGAGACCGGGACAGGCTCTAAATGAGCAGTTCTTC. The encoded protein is CASSRPGQALNEQFF.

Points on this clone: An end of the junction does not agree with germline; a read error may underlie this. The CDR3 sequence is CASGDTGIVAGYTF. For the CDR3, the DNA is TGCGCCAGCGGTGATACAGGGATTGTGGCGGGCTACACCTTC. The chain employs TRBV10-2 and TRBJ1-2; D possibly corresponds to TRBD1 (6 bases). The germline CDR1 and CDR2 sequences are WSHSY and SAAADI. The CDR3 loop spans 14 amino acids.

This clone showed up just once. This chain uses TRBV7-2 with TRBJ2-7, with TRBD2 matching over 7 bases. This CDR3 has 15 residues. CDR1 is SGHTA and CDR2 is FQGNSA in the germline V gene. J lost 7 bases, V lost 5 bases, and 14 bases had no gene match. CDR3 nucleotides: TGTGCCAGCAGCGCGCCTACTAGCGTGGGGAGAGAGCAGTACTTC. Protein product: CASSAPTSVGREQYF.

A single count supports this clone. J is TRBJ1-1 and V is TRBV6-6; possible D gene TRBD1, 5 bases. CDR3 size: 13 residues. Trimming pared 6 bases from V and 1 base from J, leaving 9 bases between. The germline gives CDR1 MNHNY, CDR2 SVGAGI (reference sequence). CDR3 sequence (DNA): TGTGCCAGCAGAGACAGCTCGAACACTGAAGCTTTCTTT. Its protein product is CASRDSSNTEAFF.

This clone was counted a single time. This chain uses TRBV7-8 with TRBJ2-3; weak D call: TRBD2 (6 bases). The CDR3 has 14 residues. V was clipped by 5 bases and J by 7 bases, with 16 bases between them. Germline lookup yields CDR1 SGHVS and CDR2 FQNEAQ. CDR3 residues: CASSPPGGSHTQYF. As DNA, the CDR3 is TGTGCCAGCAGCCCCCCCGGGGGATCGCATACGCAGTATTTT.

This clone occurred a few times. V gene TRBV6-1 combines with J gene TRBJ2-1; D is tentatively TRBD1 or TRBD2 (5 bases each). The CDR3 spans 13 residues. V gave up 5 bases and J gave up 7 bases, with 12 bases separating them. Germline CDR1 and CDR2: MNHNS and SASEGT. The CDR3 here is CASSRDQLNEQFF. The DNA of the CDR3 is TGTGCCAGCAGTCGGGACCAACTAAATGAGCAGTTCTTC.

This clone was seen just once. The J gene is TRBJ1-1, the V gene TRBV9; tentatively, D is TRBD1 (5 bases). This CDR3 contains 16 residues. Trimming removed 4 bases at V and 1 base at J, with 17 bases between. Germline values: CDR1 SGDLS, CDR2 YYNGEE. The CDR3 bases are TGTGCCAGCAGCAGTGGGGGGGGACGGCCGAACACTGAAGCTTTCTTT. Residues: CASSSGGGRPNTEAFF.